The 9 T cell receptor beta chains reported below all come from one sample, sequenced in a study of T cell responses to AZD1222 COVID-19 vaccine. The data were produced by immunoSEQ multiplex PCR, yet TCRdb's version contains in-frame clones alone and is incomplete. The profile shows about 76,000 clones, around nine tenths of them singletons. The specimen was peripheral blood, collected on day 0 of AZD1222 vaccination. The receptors derive from an adult in good health.

The chain uses TRBV30 and TRBJ2-7, with 8 bases lining up with TRBD1. V gave up 3 bases and J gave up 4 bases; unmatched junction bases: 11. This CDR3 region has 15 residues. The germline gives CDR1 GTSNPN, CDR2 SVGIG (reference sequence). CDR3 bases: TGTGCCTGGAGGTGGTTCCGGACAGGGCAATACGAGCAGTACGTC. Amino acids: CAWRWFRTGQYEQYV.

This clone was counted a single time. The V and J genes are TRBV10-2 and TRBJ1-3; D possibly corresponds to TRBD1 (5 bases). V lost 5 bases and J 4 bases, leaving 15 bases between the germline ends. The CDR3 totals 15 residues. The germline V gene has CDR1 WSHSY and CDR2 SAAADI. Here the CDR3 DNA reads TGCGCCAGCAGTACGACAGAGGAAAGGGGAAACACCATATATTTT. Translating it yields CASSTTEERGNTIYF.

V is TRBV19 and J is TRBJ1-4; 8 positions agree with TRBD1. Germline V gene sequence: CDR1 LNHDA, CDR2 SQIVND (reference sequence). CDR3 size: 16 residues. With V trimmed by 7 bases and J by 0 bases, 7 bases remained unmatched. The CDR3, as DNA: TGTGCCAGTACTACAACAGGGGGTGCAACTAATGAAAAACTGTTTTTT. It yields the protein CASTTTGGATNEKLFF.

This sequence joins TRBV9 and TRBJ1-1; no firm D call. V was pared by 3 bases and J by 2 bases, with 14 bases between. Germline assignment: CDR1 SGDLS and CDR2 YYNGEE. The CDR3 is 15 residues long. CDR3 coding DNA: TGTGCCAGCAGCGACCCAGGAGGGCGAAACACTGAAGCTTTCTTT. Translation gives CASSDPGGRNTEAFF.

The chain links TRBV7-9 to TRBJ2-2, with no clear D. Germline V lookup: CDR1 SEHNR, CDR2 FQNEAQ (reference sequence). Trimming left V 2 bases short and J 1 base short, with 8 bases between. There are 15 residues in the CDR3. CDR3 in DNA: TGTGCCAGCAGCTTAATACAGTTGAACACCGGGGAGCTGTTTTTT. Translation gives CASSLIQLNTGELFF.

The chain employs TRBV7-8 and TRBJ2-3; TRBD2 matches at 10 bases. The junction had 6 bases not matched to a gene; V was cut back by 1 base and J by 2 bases. Germline V CDR1 and CDR2: SGHVS, FQNEAQ. CDR3 size: 17 residues. The CDR3 reads CASSLGELAGYTDTQYF. CDR3 sequence (DNA): TGTGCCAGCAGCTTAGGAGAACTAGCGGGGTACACAGATACGCAGTATTTT.

The CDR3 loop is CASSMGDSSSYEQYV. CDR3 bases: TGTGCCAGTAGTATGGGGGACAGCAGCTCCTACGAGCAGTACGTC. V and J are TRBV19 and TRBJ2-7, with 7 bases aligning to TRBD1. The CDR3 contains 15 residues. Germline CDR1 reads LNHDA; CDR2 reads SQIVND (reference sequence). Trimming took 3 bases from V and 0 from J; bases not matched to a gene: 5.

The V gene is TRBV7-9, the J gene TRBJ2-2; no firm D call. This CDR3 has 14 amino acids. V lost 0 bases and J 0 bases, leaving 2 bases between the germline ends. Germline V gene data show CDR1 as SEHNR and CDR2 as FQNEAQ (reference sequence). The CDR3 DNA reads TGTGCCAGCAGCTTAGCCGCGAACACCGGGGAGCTGTTTTTT. The encoded protein is CASSLAANTGELFF.

This clone was picked up one time. This chain links TRBV29-1 with TRBJ1-1; D is undetermined. Per germline, CDR1 SQVTM and CDR2 ANQGSEA. The germline V and J ends were trimmed by 6 bases and 1 base, with 15 bases remaining between them. This CDR3 has 14 amino acids. The CDR3: CSVETVNKNTEAFF. Here the CDR3 DNA reads TGCAGCGTAGAGACGGTAAACAAGAACACTGAAGCTTTCTTT.